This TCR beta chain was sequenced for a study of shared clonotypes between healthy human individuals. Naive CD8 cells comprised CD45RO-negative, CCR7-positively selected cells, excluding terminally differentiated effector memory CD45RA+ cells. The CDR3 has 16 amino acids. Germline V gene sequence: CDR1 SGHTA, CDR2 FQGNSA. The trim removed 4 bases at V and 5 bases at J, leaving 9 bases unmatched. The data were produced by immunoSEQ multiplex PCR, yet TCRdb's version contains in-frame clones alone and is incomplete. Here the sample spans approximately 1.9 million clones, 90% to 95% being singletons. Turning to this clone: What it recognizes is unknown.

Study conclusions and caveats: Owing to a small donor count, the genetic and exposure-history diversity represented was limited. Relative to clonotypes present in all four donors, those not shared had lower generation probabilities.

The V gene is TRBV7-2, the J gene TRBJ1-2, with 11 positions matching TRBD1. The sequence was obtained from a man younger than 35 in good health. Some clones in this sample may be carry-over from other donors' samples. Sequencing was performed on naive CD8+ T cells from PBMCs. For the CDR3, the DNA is TGTGCCAGCAGCTCCCGGACAGGGGGCCCCACATATGGCTACACCTTC. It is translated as CASSSRTGGPTYGYTF.